This entry describes one T cell receptor beta chain. The length of the CDR3 is 14 residues. V lost 0 bases and J 8 bases, leaving 12 bases between the germline ends. CDR1 and CDR2 (germline): SGHRS, YFSETQ. The data stem from a study of control samples from healthy donors and cancer patients. The repertoire was sequenced with immunoSEQ multiplex PCR; TCRdb's copy has only in-frame clones and lacks some. The data hold about 88,000 clones, with about 92% observed a single time. The source is a man younger than 30 in good health. The rearrangement joins TRBV5-1 to TRBJ2-1, with D hard to call. Sequencing was done on a sample of blood. The CDR3 is CASSLVGIGDEQFF. CDR3 in DNA: TGCGCCAGCAGCTTGGTGGGGATTGGGGATGAGCAGTTCTTC.